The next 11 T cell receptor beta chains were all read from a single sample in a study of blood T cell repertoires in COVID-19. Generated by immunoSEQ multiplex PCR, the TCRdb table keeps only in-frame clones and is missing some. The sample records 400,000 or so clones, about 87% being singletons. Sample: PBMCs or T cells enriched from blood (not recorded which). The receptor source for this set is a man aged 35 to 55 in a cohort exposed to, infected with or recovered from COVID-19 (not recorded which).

The CDR3 sequence is CASSQGSLPFYSPLHF. DNA for the CDR3: TGTGCCAGCAGCCAAGGGTCCCTACCCTTTTATTCACCCCTCCACTTT. The genes are TRBV3-1 (or the pseudogene TRBV3-2) and TRBJ1-6; D is ambiguous. The CDR3 totals 16 residues. The V gene's germline CDR1 is LGHDT and CDR2 YNNKEL (reference sequence). The V end was cut by 1 base, the J end by 8 bases, with 15 bases between.

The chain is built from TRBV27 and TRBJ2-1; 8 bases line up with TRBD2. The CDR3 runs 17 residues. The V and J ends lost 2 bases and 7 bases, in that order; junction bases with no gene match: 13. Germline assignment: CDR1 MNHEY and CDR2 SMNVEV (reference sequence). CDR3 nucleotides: TGTGCCAGCAGTTTACTCCGACTAGCGCCAAGGGGGAATGAGCAGTTCTTC. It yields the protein CASSLLRLAPRGNEQFF.

The CDR3 is CASSLEGLAGGSSYNEQFF. The CDR3 DNA reads TGTGCCAGCAGCTTAGAGGGACTAGCGGGGGGGAGCTCCTACAATGAGCAGTTCTTC. The chain recombines TRBV11-2 with TRBJ2-1, with 16 positions matching TRBD2. Trimming cost V 0 bases and J 0 bases; bases outside gene matches: 2. This CDR3 is 19 amino acids long. Germline CDR1 reads SGHAT; CDR2 reads FQNNGV.

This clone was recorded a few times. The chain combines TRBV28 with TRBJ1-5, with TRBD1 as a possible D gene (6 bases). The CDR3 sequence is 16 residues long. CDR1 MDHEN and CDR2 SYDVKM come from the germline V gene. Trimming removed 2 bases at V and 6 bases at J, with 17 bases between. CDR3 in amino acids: CASSLAETGRGQPQHF. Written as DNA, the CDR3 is TGTGCCAGCAGTTTAGCCGAGACAGGAAGAGGTCAGCCCCAGCATTTT.

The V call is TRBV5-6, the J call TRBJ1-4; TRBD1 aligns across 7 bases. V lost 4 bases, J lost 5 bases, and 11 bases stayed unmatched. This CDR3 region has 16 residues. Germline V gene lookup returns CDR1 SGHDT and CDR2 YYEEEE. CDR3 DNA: TGTGCCAGCAGCCGTCGCGAAACAGGGGCAAATGAAAAACTGTTTTTT. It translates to CASSRRETGANEKLFF.

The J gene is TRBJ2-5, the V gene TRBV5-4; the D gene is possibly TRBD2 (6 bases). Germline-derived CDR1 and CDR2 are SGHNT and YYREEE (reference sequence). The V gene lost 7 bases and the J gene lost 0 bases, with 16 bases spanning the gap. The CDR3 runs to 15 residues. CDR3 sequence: CASSPPGSNQETQYF. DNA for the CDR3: TGTGCCAGCTCCCCACCCGGGAGTAACCAAGAGACCCAGTACTTC.

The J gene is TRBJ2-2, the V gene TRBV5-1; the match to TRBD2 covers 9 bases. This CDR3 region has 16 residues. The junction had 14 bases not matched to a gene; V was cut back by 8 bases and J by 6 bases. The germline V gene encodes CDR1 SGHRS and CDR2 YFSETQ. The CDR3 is CASAIQAGGVAGELFF. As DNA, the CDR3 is TGCGCCAGTGCTATCCAGGCGGGAGGGGTTGCCGGGGAGCTGTTTTTT. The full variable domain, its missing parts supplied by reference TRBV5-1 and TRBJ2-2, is KAGVTQTPRYLIKTRGQQVTLSCSPISGHRSVSWYQQTPGQGLQFLFEYFSETQRNKGNFPGRFSGRQFSNSRSEMNVSTLELGDSALYLCASAIQAGGVAGELFFGEGSRLTVL.

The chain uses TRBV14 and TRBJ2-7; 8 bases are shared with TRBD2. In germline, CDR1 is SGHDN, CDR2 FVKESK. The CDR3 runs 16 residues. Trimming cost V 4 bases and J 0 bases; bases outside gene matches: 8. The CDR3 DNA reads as TGTGCCAGCAGCCCTTTTAGCGGGATCCTCTCCTACGAGCAGTACTTC. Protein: CASSPFSGILSYEQYF.

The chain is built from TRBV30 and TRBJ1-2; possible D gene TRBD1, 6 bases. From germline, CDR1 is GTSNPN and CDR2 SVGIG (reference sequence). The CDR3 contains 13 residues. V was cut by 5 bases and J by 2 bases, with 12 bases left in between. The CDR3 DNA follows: TGTGCCTGGGGAATCGGACAGAACTATGGCTACACCTTC. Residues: CAWGIGQNYGYTF.

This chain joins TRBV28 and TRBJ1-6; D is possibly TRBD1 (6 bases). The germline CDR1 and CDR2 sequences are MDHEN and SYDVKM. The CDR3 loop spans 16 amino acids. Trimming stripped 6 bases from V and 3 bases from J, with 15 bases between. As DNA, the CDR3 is TGTGCCAGCAGCTCAACCGGGACATTCTATAATTCACCCCTCCACTTT. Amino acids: CASSSTGTFYNSPLHF.

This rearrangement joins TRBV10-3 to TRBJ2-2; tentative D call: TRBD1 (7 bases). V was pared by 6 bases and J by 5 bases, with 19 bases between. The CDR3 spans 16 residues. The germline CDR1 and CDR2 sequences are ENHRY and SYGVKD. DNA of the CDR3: TGTGCCATCAGCGGGATGGAGGGGGCTTTTACCGGGGAGCTGTTTTTT. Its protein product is CAISGMEGAFTGELFF.